This TCR beta chain was captured by sequencing in a study of T-cell reconstitution after alpha-beta-depleted transplantation in children. V gave up 10 bases and J gave up 5 bases, with 12 bases separating them. This CDR3 region has 12 residues. CDR1 is ENHRY and CDR2 is SYGVKD in the germline V gene. This clonotype was seen ten or more times. Unique molecular identifiers were incorporated into the prepared TCRbeta library. One entry per CDR3 protein results from TCRdb running MiXCR on the PCR reads. The profile shows roughly 120,000 distinct CDR3 sequences, 10% of them singletons. V is TRBV10-3 and J is TRBJ2-1, with D possibly TRBD2 on 5 matching bases. The sequence came from a human donor who donated a stem cell graft to a child with acute lymphoblastic leukemia. The sample here was PBMCs from the stem cell graft donor, taken from the stem cell graft. The CDR3 nucleotides are TGTGCCACCAACTGGGGAGACAATGAGCAGTTCTTC. As protein: CATNWGDNEQFF.